The T cell receptor (beta chain) under discussion was sequenced for a study of blood T cell repertoires in COVID-19. The table came from immunoSEQ multiplex PCR; TCRdb's copy has only in-frame clones and leaves some out. Among more than 25,000 clones, 84% were seen once, and the ten largest hold more than 10%. V gave up 3 bases and J gave up 4 bases, with 4 bases separating them. Germline CDR1 and CDR2: DFQATT and SNEGSKA (reference sequence). CDR3 length: 11 amino acids. The genes are TRBV20-1 and TRBJ1-5; D ambiguous. Sequencing input: peripheral blood. The clonotype comes from a human donor in a cohort sampled during active COVID-19. CDR3 in DNA: TGCAGTGCTAGGGAGAATCAGCCCCAGCATTTT. This sequence encodes CSARENQPQHF.